This T cell receptor (beta chain) appears in the sequencing data of a study of blood T cell repertoires in COVID-19. For the study at large: From the United States, Italy and Spain came samples of acute and convalescent COVID-19. T cells, B-cell-depleted T cells, or PBMCs provided the cDNA or gDNA that served as material.

CDR3 length: 16 residues. The V and J ends lost 4 bases and 1 base, in that order; junction bases with no gene match: 9. The germline CDR1 and CDR2 sequences are WSHSY and SAAADI. This clone was seen a few times. Methods used by the authors: The assay estimated nucleated cells by amplifying reference gene primers. Data came from immunoSEQ multiplex PCR; TCRdb stores just in-frame clones and leaves some out. The DNA gave D and trimming, while V, J and clone size come from that table. Counted here are roughly 100,000 clones, about 78% occurring once; the ten biggest clones make up 9.8%. The specimen sequenced was peripheral blood. This clonotype was sampled from a man in his sixties with active or convalescent COVID-19. This rearrangement joins TRBV10-2 to TRBJ2-7, with TRBD2 identical over 8 bases. The CDR3 DNA sequence: TGCGCCAGCAGTGGGAGGCGGGGGGCAGGATCCTACGAGCAGTACTTC. Amino acid sequence: CASSGRRGAGSYEQYF.